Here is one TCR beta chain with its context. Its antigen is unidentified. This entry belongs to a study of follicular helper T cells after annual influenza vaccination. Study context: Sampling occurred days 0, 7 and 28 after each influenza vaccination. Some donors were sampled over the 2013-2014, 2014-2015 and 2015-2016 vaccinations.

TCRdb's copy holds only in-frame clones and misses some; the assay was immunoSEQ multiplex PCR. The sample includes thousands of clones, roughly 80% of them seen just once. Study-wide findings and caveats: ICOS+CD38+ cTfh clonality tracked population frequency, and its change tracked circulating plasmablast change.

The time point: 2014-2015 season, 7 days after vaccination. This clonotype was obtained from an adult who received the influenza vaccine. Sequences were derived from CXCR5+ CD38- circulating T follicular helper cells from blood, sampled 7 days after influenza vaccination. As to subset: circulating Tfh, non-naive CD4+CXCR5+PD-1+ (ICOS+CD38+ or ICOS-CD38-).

CDR3 loop: CASSIDTGASGYTF. CDR3 sequence (DNA): TGTGCCAGTAGTATAGATACAGGTGCGTCTGGCTACACCTTC. The chain joins TRBV19 to TRBJ1-2, with D tentatively TRBD1 (5 bases). Trimming shortened V by 0 bases and J by 7 bases, and 12 bases separated the two germline ends. Germline V gene lookup returns CDR1 LNHDA and CDR2 SQIVND (reference sequence). CDR3 size: 14 residues.